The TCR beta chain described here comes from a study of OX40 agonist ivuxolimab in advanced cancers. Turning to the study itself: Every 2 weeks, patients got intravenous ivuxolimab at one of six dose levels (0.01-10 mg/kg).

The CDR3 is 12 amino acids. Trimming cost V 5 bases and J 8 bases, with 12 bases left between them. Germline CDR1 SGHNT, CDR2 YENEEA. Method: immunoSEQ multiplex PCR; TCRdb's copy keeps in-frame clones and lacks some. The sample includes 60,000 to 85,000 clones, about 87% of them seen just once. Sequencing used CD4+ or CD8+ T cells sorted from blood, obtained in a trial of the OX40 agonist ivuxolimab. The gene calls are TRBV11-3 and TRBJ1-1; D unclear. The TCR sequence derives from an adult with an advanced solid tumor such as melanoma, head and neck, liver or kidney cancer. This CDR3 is CASSAWTEEAFF. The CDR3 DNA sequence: TGTGCCAGCAGCGCATGGACGGAGGAAGCTTTCTTT.